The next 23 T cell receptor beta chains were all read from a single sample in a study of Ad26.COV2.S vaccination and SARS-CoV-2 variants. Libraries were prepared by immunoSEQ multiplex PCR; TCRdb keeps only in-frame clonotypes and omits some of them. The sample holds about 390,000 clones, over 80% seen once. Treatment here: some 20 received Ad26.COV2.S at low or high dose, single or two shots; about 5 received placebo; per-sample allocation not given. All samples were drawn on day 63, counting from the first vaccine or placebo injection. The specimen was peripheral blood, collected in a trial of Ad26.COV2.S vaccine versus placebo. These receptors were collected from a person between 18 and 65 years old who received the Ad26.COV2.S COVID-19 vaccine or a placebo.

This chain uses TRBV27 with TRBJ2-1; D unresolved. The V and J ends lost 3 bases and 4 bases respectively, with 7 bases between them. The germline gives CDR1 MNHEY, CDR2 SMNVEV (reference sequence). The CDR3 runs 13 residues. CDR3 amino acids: CASSFYSYNEQFF. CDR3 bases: TGTGCCAGCAGTTTTTATTCTTACAATGAGCAGTTCTTC.

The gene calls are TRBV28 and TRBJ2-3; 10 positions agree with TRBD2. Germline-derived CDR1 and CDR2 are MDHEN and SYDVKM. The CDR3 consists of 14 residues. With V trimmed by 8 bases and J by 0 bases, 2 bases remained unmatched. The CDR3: CASQTSGSTDTQYF. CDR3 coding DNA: TGTGCCAGCCAGACTAGCGGGAGCACAGATACGCAGTATTTT.

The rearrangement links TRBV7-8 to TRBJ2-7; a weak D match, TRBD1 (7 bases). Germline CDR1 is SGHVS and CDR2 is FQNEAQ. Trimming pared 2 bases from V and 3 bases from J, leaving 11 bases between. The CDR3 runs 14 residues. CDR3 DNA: TGTGCCAGCAGCTTACAGGGGGGCCTCTACGAGCAGTACTTC. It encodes CASSLQGGLYEQYF.

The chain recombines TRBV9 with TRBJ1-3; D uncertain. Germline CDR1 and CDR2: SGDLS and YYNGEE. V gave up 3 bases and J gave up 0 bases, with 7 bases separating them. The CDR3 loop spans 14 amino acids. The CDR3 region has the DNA TGTGCCAGCAGCGGGACTGACTCTGGAAACACCATATATTTT. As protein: CASSGTDSGNTIYF. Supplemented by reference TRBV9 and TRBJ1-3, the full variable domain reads DSGVTQTPKHLITATGQRVTLRCSPRSGDLSVYWYQQSLDQGLQFLIQYYNGEERAKGNILERFSAQQFPDLHSELNLSSLELGDSALYFCASSGTDSGNTIYFGEGSWLTVV.

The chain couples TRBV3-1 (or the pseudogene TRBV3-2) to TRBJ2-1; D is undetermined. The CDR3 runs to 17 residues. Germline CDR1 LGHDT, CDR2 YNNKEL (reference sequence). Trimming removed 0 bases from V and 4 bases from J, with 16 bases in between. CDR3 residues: CASSQEYPSLRYNEQFF. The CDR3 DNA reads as TGTGCCAGCAGCCAAGAATACCCAAGTTTGCGATACAATGAGCAGTTCTTC.

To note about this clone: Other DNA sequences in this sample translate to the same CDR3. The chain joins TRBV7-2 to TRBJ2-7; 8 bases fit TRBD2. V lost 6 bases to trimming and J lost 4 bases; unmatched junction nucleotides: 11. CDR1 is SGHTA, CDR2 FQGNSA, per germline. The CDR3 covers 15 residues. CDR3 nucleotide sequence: TGTGCCAGCAGTCTAGCTTCCGGCGGGGGGTACGAGCAGTACTTC. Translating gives CASSLASGGGYEQYF.

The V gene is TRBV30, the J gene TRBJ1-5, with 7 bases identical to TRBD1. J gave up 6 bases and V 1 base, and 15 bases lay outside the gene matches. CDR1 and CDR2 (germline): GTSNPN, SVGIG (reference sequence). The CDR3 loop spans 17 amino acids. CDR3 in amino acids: CAWSGLQGGVAGQPQHF. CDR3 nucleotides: TGTGCCTGGAGTGGACTTCAGGGGGGGGTAGCGGGTCAGCCCCAGCATTTT.

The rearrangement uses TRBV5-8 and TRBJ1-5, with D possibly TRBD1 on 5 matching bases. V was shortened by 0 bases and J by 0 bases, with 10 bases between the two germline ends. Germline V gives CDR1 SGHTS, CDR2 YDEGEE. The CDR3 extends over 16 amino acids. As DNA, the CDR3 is TGTGCCAGCAGCTTGGGGGGGGACCTTAGCAATCAGCCCCAGCATTTT. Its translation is CASSLGGDLSNQPQHF.

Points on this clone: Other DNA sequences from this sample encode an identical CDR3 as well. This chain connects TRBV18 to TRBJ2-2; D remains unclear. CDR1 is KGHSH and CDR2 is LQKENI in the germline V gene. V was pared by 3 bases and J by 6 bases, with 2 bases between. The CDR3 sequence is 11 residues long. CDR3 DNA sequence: TGTGCCAGCTCACCTTCCGGGGAGCTGTTTTTT. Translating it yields CASSPSGELFF.

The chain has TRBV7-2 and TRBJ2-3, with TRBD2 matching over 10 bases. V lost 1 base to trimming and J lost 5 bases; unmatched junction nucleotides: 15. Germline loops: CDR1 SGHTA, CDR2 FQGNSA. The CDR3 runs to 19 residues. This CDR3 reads CASSLEGWWSSGGEDTQYF. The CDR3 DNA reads TGTGCCAGCAGCTTAGAGGGGTGGTGGTCTAGCGGGGGCGAAGATACGCAGTATTTT.

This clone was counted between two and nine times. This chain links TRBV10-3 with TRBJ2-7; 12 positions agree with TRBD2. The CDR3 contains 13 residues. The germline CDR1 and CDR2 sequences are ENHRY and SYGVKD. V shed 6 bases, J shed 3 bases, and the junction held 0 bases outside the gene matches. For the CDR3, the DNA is TGTGCCATCAGACTAGCGGGGGGCTACGAGCAGTACTTC. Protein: CAIRLAGGYEQYF.

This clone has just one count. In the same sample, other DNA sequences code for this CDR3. The CDR3 protein is CASSQDRGPYEQYF. CDR3 nucleotide sequence: TGCGCCAGCAGCCAAGACAGGGGTCCCTACGAGCAGTACTTC. V and J are TRBV4-3 and TRBJ2-7, with D maybe TRBD1 (6 bases). Per germline, CDR1 LGHNA and CDR2 YSLEER. The V end lost 0 bases, the J end lost 2 bases, and 8 bases lay between the germline ends. This CDR3 spans 14 amino acids.

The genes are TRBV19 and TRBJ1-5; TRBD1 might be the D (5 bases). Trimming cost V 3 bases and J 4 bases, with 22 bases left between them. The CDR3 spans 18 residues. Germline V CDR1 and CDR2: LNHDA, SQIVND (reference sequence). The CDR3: CASSISGGGPVSNQPQHF. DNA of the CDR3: TGTGCCAGTAGTATCTCTGGGGGGGGACCCGTCAGTAATCAGCCCCAGCATTTT.

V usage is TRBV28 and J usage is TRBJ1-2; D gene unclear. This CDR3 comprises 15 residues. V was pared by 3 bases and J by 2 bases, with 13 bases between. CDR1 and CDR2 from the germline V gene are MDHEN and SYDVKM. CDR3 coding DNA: TGTGCCAGCAGTTTTTGGCGAAGAGGAAACTATGGCTACACCTTC. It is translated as CASSFWRRGNYGYTF.

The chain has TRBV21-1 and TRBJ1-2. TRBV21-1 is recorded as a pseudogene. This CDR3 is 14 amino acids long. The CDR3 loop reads CASTPLRGIGCNTF. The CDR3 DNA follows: TGTGCCAGCACCCCGCTAAGAGGTATAGGATGCAACACCTTC.

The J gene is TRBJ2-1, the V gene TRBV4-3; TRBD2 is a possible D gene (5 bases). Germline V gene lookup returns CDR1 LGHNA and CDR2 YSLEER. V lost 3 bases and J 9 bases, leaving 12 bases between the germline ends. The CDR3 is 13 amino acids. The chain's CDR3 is CASSHQIGGEQFF. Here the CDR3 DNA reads TGCGCCAGCAGCCACCAAATAGGAGGTGAGCAGTTCTTC.

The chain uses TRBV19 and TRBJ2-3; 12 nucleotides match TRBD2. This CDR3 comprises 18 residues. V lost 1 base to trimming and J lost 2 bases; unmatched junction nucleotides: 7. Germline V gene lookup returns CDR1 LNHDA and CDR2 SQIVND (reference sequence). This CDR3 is CASSIGETSGGPTDTQYF. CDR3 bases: TGTGCCAGTAGTATAGGAGAGACTAGCGGGGGACCCACAGATACGCAGTATTTT. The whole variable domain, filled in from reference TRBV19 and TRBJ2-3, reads DGGITQSPKYLFRKEGQNVTLSCEQNLNHDAMYWYRQDPGQGLRLIYYSQIVNDFQKGDIAEGYSVSREKKESFPLTVTSAQKNPTAFYLCASSIGETSGGPTDTQYFGPGTRLTVL.

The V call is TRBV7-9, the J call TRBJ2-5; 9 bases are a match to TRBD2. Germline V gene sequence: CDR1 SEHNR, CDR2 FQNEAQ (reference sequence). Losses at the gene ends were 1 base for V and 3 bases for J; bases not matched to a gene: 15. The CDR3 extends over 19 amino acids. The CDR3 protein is CASSLVGGGAGFGKETQYF. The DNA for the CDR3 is TGTGCCAGCAGCTTAGTCGGCGGGGGGGCCGGGTTTGGTAAAGAGACCCAGTACTTC.

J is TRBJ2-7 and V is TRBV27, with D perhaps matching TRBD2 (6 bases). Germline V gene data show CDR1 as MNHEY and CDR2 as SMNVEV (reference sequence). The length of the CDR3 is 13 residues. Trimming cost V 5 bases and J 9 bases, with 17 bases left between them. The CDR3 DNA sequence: TGTGCCAGCAGTCGGGACTCGTCCGATGGGCAGTACTTC. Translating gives CASSRDSSDGQYF.

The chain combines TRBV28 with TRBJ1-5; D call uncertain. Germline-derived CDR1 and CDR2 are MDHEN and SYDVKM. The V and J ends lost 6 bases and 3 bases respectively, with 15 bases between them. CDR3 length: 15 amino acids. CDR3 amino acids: CASSGIRESNQPQHF. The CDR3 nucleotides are TGTGCCAGCAGCGGAATCCGGGAATCCAATCAGCCCCAGCATTTT.

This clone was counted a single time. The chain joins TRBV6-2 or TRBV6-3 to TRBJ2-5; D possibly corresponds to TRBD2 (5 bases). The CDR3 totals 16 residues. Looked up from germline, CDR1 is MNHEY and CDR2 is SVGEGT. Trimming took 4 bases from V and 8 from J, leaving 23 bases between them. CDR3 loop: CASSLRLAGGDRTQYF. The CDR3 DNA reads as TGTGCCAGCAGTTTACGGCTGGCGGGTGGCGATCGCACCCAGTACTTC.

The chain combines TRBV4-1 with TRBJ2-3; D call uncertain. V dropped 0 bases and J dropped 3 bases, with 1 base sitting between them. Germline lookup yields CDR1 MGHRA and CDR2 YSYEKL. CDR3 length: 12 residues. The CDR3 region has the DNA TGCGCCAGCAGCCAAGATACAGATACGCAGTATTTT. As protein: CASSQDTDTQYF.

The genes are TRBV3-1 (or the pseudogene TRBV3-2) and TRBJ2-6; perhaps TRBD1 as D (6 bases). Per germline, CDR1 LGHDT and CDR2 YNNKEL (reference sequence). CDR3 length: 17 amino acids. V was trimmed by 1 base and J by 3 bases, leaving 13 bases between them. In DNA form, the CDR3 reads TGTGCCAGCAGCCAAGTACTGGGGGCGGGTGGGGCCAACGTCCTGACTTTC. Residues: CASSQVLGAGGANVLTF.